The source of this TCR beta chain is a study of blood T cells in healthy people across ages (dated by TCRdb to 2015 to 2017). About the study as a whole: In model experiments, template switching captured about one uniquely barcoded TCR beta cDNA molecule for every two T cells. To track age-related changes in TCR beta repertoire diversity, the study relied on deep sequencing normalized with unique cDNA molecular identifiers. To avoid experimental bias, donors of different ages were randomly spread across the sequencing lanes. Donors were grouped into four age groups: young (average about 15 years), middle-aged (under 40), aged (roughly 62) and long-lived (approximately 75). For two donors (one aged 18 to 30 and one aged 80 or older), the study analyzed two additional independent replicas of 1 million unique cDNA reads from the same blood draw.

The method behind the library was 5' RACE. Reads for this sample came from an Illumina HiSeq 2500. A second 7 to 11 cycle PCR used a sample-barcoded 5' primer and a J-beta primer mix. Each TCR beta cDNA molecule received a unique molecular identifier from a template-switch 5' adaptor carrying 12 random nucleotides. Each sample yielded at least 3 million CDR3-containing paired-end reads. All of the RNA was converted into first-strand cDNA using the Mint cDNA synthesis kit, with a TRBC-specific oligonucleotide serving as the primer. All cDNA was treated with uracil-DNA glycosylase and then went through a first 18-cycle PCR with the universal primers M1SS and BC2_uni_R. The published analysis was carried out like this. Normalization of each sample was performed by random selection of 1 million high-quality reads, each carrying a distinct molecular identifier. Reads with shared molecular identifiers were discarded instead of being binned into consensus sequences. MiTCR, set to a Q25 quality threshold and the strictest error-elimination algorithm, was used for CDR3 identification, clonotype clustering and error correction. A nonparametric unseen species model using Euler transformation provided a lower-bound estimate of total TCR beta diversity. TCRdb reprocessed the public reads (quality trimming at Q25 with fastp, clone calling with MiXCR) and kept in-frame beta chains. A single entry per CDR3 protein holds the most common genes and DNA from its merged rows. TCRdb's processing, not the authors', yielded these V and J calls. This sample has around 690,000 distinct CDR3 sequences in its table, and under 70% of those were observed once. Of the sample, 35% to 40% falls within the top ten clones.

Only one count was recorded for this clonotype. What this receptor recognizes is not known. Within one base of it there is no much larger clone, and no base qualities were kept. A single read is weak support. What the authors observed across the whole study: The long-lived group showed more naive CD4+ T cells, fewer expanded clones and increased TCR diversity than the aged group, suggesting age selection. Estimates of total diversity based on one million sequenced T cells were regarded as lower bounds and as underestimates. Observed TCR beta diversity per million T cells fell roughly linearly with age, and a significant reduction was already apparent by age roughly 41. Because donor CMV infection status was unknown, age-related changes in expanded clonotypes were potentially confounded. The percentage of naive T cells measured by flow cytometry correlated strongly with observed TCR beta diversity. Because profiling used bulk unsorted PBMCs, naive and antigen-experienced compartments could not be compared conclusively.

The donors were roughly 40 Caucasian individuals from Russia, aged roughly 6 to 100 years, who were systemically healthy. Each donor gave roughly 9 milliliters of peripheral blood, drawn into EDTA-treated Vacutainer tubes. Ficoll-Paque density-gradient centrifugation was used to isolate PBMCs, with at least 7 million obtained per sample. Trizol reagent was used to extract total RNA from PBMCs, with at least 5.5 micrograms per sample. For every donor, an aliquot of PBMCs went through flow cytometry to measure the percentages of naive CD45RAhigh/CD27high T cells. CDR3 length: 13 amino acids, cysteine to phenylalanine. The DNA shown is the 39-base CDR3, in frame from base 1. For CDR1 and CDR2, the germline V gene lists MNHNS and SASEGT. V sheds 7 bases and J sheds 5 bases, leaving 11 bases between their ends.

Specimen: blood. This TCR came from a man aged 60 to 69 in good health. This receptor chain uses TRBV6-1 and TRBJ1-4; the D segment could be TRBD1, given 5 matching bases. The CDR3 protein is CASKLQANEKLFF. The DNA sequence reads TGTGCCAGCAAGTTACAGGCGAATGAAAAACTGTTTTTT.